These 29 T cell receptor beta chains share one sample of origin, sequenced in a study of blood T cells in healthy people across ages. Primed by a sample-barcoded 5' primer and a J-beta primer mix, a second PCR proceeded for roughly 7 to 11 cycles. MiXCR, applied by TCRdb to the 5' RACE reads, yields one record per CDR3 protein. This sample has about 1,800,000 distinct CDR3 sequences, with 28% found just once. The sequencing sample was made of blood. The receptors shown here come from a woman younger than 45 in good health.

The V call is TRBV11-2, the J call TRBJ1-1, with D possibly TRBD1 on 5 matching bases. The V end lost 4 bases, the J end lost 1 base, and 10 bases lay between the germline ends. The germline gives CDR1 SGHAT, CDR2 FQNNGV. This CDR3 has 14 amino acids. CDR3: CASSWVRGNTEAFF. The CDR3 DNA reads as TGTGCCAGCAGCTGGGTTAGGGGGAACACTGAAGCTTTCTTT.

The CDR3 nucleotides read TGTGCCAGCAGCCAAGACCCTAGCGGGGGGACTGAGCAGTTCTTC. It translates to CASSQDPSGGTEQFF. This chain joins TRBV3-1 and TRBJ2-1, with 11 positions matching TRBD2. The CDR3 is 15 amino acids. V lost 0 bases and J lost 9; bases outside the gene matches: 4. Germline V gene lookup returns CDR1 LGHDT and CDR2 YNNKEL (reference sequence).

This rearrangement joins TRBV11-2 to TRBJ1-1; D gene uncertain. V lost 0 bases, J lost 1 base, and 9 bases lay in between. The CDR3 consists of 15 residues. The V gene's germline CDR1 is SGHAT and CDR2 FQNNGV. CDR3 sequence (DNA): TGTGCCAGCAGCTTAGATGGAGTGCCGAACACTGAAGCTTTCTTT. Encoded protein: CASSLDGVPNTEAFF.

CDR3 nucleotide sequence: TGTGCCAGCAGCTCACAGACCTTGGGACTAGCCCAAAGCTCCTACGAGCAGTTCTTC. This gives the protein CASSSQTLGLAQSSYEQFF. The chain recombines TRBV7-2 with TRBJ2-5; TRBD2 aligns across 9 bases. The DNA end favors TRBJ2-1, so the J call may be wrong. The CDR3 covers 19 residues. The V gene's germline CDR1 is SGHTA and CDR2 FQGNSA.

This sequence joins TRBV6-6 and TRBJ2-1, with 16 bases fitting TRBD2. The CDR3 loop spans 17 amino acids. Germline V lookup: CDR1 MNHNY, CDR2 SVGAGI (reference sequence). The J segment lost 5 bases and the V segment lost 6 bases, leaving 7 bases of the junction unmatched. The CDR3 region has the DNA TGTGCCAGCAGGCCCCCGGGACTAGCGGGAGGGGACAATGAGCAGTTCTTC. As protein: CASRPPGLAGGDNEQFF.

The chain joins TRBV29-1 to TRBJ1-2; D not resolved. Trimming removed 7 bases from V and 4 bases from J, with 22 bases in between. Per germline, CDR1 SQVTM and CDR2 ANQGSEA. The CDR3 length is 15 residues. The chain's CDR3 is CSAESRSTSFYGYTF. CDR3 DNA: TGCAGCGCCGAAAGTCGGAGCACGTCTTTCTATGGCTACACCTTC.

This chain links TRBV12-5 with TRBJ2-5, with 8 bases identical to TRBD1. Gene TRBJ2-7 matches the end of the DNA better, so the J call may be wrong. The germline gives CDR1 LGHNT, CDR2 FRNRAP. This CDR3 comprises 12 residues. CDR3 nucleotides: TGTGCTAGTGGGGACAGGGTCTACGAGCAGTACTTC. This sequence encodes CASGDRVYEQYF.

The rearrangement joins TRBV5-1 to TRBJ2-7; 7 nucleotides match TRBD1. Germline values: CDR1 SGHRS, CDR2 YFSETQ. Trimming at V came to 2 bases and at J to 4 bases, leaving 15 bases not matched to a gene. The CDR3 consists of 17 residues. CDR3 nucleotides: TGCGCCAGCAGCTTTTCTGAACCGGGACAGTCGTTGTACGAGCAGTACTTC. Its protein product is CASSFSEPGQSLYEQYF.

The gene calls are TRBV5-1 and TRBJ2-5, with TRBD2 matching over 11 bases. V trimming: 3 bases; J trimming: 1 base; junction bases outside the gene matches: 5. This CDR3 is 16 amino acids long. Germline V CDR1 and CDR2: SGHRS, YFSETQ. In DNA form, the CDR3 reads TGCGCCAGCAGCTCGGAACTAGCGGGGGTCCAAGAGACCCAGTACTTC. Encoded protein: CASSSELAGVQETQYF.

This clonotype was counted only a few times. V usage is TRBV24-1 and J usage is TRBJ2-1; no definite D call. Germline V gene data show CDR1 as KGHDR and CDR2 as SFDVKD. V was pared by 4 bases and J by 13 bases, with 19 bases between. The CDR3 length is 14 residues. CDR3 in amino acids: CATSDPKKFGAQFF. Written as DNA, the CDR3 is TGTGCCACCAGTGACCCCAAAAAATTCGGCGCCCAGTTCTTC.

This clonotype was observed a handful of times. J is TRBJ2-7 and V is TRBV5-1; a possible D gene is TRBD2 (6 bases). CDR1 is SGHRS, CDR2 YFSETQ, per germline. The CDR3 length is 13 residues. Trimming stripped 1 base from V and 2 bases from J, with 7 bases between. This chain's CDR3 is CASSLTSTYEQYF. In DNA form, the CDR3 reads TGCGCCAGCAGCTTGACTAGCACCTACGAGCAGTACTTC.

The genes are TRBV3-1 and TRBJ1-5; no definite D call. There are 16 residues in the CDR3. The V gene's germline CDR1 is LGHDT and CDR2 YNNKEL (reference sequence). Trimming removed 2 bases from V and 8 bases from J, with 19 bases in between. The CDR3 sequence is CASSQLRAPMGEPQHF. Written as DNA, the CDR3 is TGTGCCAGCAGCCAACTCCGGGCTCCGATGGGTGAGCCCCAGCATTTT.

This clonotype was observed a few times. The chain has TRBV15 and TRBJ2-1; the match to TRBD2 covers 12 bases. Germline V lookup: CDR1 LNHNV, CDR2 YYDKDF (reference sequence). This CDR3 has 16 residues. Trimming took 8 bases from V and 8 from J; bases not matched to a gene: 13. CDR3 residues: CATYASGLAGRDEQFF. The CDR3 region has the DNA TGTGCCACCTACGCATCTGGACTAGCGGGAAGGGATGAGCAGTTCTTC.

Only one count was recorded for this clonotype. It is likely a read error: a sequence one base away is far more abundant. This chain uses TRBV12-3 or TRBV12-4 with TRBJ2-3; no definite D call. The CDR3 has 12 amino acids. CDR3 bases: TGTGCCAGCAGTTTATCGGCAGATACGGAGTATTTT. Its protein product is CASSLSADTEYF.

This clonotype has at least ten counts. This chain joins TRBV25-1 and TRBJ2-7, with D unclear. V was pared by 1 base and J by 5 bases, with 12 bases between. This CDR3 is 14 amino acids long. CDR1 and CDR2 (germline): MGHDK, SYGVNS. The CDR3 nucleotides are TGTGCCAGCAGTGAATCAATCCGGGTGAACGAGCAGTACTTC. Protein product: CASSESIRVNEQYF.

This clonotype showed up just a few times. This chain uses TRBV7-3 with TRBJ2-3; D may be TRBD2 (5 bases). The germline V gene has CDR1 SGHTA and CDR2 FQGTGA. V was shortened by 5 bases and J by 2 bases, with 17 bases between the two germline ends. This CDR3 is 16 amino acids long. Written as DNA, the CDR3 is TGTGCCAGCAGCAACCCGGCAGCGGCTGTCACAGATACGCAGTATTTT. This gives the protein CASSNPAAAVTDTQYF.

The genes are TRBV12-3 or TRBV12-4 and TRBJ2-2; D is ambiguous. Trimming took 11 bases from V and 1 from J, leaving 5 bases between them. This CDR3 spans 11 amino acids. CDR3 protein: CAAENTGELFF. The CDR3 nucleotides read TGTGCCGCCGAGAACACCGGGGAGCTGTTTTTT.

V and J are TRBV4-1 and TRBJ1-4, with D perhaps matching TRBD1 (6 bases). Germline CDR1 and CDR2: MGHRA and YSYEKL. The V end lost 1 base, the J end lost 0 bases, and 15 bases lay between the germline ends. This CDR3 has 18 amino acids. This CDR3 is CASSQGDKYFATNEKLFF. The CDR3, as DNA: TGCGCCAGCAGCCAAGGGGACAAATATTTTGCAACTAATGAAAAACTGTTTTTT.

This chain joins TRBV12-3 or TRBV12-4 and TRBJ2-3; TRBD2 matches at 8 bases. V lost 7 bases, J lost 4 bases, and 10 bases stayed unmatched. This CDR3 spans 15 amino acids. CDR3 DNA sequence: TGTGCCAGCACCCCTAGAGCGGGAGTGCCAGATACGCAGTATTTT. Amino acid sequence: CASTPRAGVPDTQYF.

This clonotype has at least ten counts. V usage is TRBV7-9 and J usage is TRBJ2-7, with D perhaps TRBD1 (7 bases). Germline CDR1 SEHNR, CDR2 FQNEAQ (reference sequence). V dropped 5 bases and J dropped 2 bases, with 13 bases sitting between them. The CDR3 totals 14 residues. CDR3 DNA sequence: TGTGCCAGCAGCCCGCGGGACAGTACCTACGAGCAGTACTTC. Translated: CASSPRDSTYEQYF.

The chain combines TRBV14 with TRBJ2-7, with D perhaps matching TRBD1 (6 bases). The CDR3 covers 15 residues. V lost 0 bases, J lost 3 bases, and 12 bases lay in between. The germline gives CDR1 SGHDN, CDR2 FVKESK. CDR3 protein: CASSQDRPRGYEQYF. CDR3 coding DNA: TGTGCCAGCAGCCAAGATCGTCCCAGGGGCTACGAGCAGTACTTC. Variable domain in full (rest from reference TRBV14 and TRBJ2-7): EAGVTQFPSHSVIEKGQTVTLRCDPISGHDNLYWYRRVMGKEIKFLLHFVKESKQDESGMPNNRFLAERTGGTYSTLKVQPAELEDSGVYFCASSQDRPRGYEQYFGPGTRLTVT.

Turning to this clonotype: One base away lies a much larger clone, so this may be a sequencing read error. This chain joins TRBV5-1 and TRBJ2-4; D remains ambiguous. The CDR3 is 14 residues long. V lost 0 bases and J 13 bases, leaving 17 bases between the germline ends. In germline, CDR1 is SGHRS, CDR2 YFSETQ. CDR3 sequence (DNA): TGCGCCAGCAGCTTGGACCCGGGTTCTGACGGGCAGTACTTC. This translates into CASSLDPGSDGQYF.

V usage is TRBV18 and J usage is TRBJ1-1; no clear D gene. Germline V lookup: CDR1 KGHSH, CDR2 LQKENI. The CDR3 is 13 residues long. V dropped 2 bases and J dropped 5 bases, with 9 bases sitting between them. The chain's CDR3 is CASSPAGPTEAFF. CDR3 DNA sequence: TGTGCCAGCTCACCAGCAGGACCAACTGAAGCTTTCTTT.

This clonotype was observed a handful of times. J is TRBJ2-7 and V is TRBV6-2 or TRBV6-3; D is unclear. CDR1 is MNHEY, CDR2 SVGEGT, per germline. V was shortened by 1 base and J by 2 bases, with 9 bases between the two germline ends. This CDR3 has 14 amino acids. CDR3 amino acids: CASSYLRLTYEQYF. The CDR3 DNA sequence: TGTGCCAGCAGTTACTTGAGGCTGACCTACGAGCAGTACTTC.

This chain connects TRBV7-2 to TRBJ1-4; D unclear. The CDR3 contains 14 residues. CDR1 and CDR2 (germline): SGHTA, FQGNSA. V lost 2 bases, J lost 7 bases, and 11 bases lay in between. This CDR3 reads CASSLFGGVEKLFF. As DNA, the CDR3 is TGTGCCAGCAGCTTATTTGGCGGGGTTGAAAAACTGTTTTTT.

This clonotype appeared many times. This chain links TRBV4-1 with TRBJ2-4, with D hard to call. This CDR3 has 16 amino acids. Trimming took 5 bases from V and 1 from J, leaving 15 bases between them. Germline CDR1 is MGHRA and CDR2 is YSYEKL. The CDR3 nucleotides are TGCGCCAGCAGCGAGCTGGATAGGGTGGCCAAAAACATTCAGTACTTC. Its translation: CASSELDRVAKNIQYF.

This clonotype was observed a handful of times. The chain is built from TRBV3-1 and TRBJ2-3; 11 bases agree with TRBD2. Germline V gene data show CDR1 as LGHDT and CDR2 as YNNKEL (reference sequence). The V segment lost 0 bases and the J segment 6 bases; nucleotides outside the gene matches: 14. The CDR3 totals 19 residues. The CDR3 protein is CASSQDLVELAGVPDTQYF. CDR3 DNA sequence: TGTGCCAGCAGCCAAGATCTAGTAGAACTAGCGGGAGTACCCGATACGCAGTATTTT.

The CDR3, as DNA: TGTGCCAGCAGTTTATATGGGACTGGAAACATTCAGTTCTTC. It translates to CASSLYGTGNIQFF. The rearrangement links TRBV28 to TRBJ2-1; TRBD2 is a possible D gene (6 bases). Deletions cut 1 base from V and 13 bases from J, with 17 bases between. Per germline, CDR1 MDHEN and CDR2 SYDVKM. The CDR3 loop spans 14 amino acids.

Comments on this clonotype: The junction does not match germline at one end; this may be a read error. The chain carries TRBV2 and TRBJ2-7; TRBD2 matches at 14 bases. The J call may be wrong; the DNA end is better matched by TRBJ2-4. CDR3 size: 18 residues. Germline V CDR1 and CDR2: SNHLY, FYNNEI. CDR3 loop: CAGRLTSGGAKAKNIQYF. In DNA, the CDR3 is TGTGCCGGCAGGCTGACTAGCGGGGGGGCTAAGGCCAAAAACATTCAGTACTTC.